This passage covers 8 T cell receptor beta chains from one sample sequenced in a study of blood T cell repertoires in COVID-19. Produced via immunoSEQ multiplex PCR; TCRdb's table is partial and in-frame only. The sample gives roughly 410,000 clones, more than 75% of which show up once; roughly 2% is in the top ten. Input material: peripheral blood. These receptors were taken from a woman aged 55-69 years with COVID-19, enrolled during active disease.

DNA of the CDR3: TGTGCCAGCAGTGAACGAACGGTTTCTAACTATGGCTACACCTTC. The encoded protein is CASSERTVSNYGYTF. The rearrangement joins TRBV6-1 to TRBJ1-2; D unresolved. CDR1 and CDR2 from the germline V gene are MNHNS and SASEGT. V was cut by 2 bases and J by 0 bases, with 10 bases left in between. This CDR3 region has 15 residues.

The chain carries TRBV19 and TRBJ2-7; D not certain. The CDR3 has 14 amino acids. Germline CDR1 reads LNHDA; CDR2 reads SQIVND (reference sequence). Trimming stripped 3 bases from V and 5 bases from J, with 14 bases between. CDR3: CASSMVQATHEQYF. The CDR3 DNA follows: TGTGCCAGTAGTATGGTTCAAGCGACTCACGAGCAGTACTTC. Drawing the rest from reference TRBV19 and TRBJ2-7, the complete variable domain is DGGITQSPKYLFRKEGQNVTLSCEQNLNHDAMYWYRQDPGQGLRLIYYSQIVNDFQKGDIAEGYSVSREKKESFPLTVTSAQKNPTAFYLCASSMVQATHEQYFGPGTRLTVT.

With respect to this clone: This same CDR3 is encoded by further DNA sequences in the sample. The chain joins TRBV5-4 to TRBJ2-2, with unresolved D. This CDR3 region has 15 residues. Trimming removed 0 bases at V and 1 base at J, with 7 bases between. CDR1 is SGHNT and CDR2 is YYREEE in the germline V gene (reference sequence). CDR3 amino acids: CASSLDRLNTGELFF. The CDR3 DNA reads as TGTGCCAGCAGCTTGGACCGACTGAACACCGGGGAGCTGTTTTTT.

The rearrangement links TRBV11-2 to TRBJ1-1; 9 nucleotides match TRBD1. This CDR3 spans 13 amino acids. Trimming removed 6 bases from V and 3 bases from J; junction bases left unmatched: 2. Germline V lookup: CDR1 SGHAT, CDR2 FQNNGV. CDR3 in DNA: TGTGCCAGCAGGGGACAGGGTGACACTGAAGCTTTCTTT. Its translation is CASRGQGDTEAFF.

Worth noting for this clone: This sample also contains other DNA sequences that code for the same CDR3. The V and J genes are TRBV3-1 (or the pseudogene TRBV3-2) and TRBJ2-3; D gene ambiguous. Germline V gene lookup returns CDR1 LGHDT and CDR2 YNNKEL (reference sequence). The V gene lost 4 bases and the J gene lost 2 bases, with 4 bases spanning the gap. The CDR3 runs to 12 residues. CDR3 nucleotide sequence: TGTGCCAGCAGCCGTCTCACAGATACGCAGTATTTT. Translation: CASSRLTDTQYF.

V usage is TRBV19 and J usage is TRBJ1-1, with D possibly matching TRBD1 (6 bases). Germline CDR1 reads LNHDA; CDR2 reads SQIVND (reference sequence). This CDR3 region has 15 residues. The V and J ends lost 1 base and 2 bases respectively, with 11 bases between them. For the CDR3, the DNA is TGTGCCAGTAGTATAGGAAGAGGGGGAAACACTGAAGCTTTCTTT. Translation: CASSIGRGGNTEAFF.

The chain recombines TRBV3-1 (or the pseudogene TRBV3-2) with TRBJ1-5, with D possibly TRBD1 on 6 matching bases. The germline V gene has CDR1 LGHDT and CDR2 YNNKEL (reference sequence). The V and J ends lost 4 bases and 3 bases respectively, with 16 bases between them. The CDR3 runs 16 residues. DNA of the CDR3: TGTGCCAGCAGCCTCCGTGGAGGGGGGGCCAATCAGCCCCAGCATTTT. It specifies CASSLRGGGANQPQHF.

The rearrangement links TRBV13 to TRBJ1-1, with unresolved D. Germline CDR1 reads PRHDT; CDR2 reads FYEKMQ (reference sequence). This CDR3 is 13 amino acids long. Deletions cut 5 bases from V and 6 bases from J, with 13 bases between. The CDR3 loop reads CASSAGETPEAFF. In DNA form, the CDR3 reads TGTGCCAGCAGCGCGGGCGAGACCCCTGAAGCTTTCTTT.